This T cell receptor beta chain was recorded in a study of blood T cell repertoires in COVID-19. Overall study: Specimens from acute and convalescent COVID-19 originated in the United States, Italy and Spain. The analysed material was cDNA or gDNA that came from T cells, B-cell-depleted T cells, or PBMCs.

Study processing details: Amplified reference gene primers provided the basis for estimating nucleated cell counts. The assay was immunoSEQ multiplex PCR, and TCRdb's table has in-frame clones only and misses some. V, J and clone size reflect that table, while D and trimming were determined from the DNA. The sample includes 180,000 or so clones, about 70% of them seen just once. The germline V gene encodes CDR1 SGHTA and CDR2 FQGNSA. V lost 5 bases to trimming and J lost 3 bases; unmatched junction nucleotides: 6. The CDR3 runs to 15 residues. Sample: peripheral blood. The clonotype comes from a woman aged 45-65 years with active or convalescent COVID-19. The chain carries TRBV7-2 and TRBJ2-7; TRBD2 agrees at 11 bases. The CDR3: CASSAVLAGDYEQYF. The CDR3 DNA reads as TGTGCCAGCAGCGCGGTACTAGCGGGAGACTACGAGCAGTACTTC.